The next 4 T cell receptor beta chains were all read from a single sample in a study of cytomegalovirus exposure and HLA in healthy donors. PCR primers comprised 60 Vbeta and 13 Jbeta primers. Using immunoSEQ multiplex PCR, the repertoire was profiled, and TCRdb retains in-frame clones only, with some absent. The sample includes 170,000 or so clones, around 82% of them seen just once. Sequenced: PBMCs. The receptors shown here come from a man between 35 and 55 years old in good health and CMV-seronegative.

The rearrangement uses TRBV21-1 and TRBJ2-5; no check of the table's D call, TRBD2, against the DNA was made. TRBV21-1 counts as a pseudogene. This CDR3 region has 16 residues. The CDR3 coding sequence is TGTGCCAGCAGCAAGGGGCTAGCGGCTCACCAAGAGACCCAGTACTTC. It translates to CASSKGLAAHQETQYF.

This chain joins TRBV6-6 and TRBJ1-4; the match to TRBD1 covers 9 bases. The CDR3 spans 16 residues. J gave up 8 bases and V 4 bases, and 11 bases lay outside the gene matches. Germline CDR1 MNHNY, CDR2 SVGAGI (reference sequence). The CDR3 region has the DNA TGTGCCAGCAGTTCCACGAGACAGGGGGTAAACGAAAAACTGTTTTTT. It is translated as CASSSTRQGVNEKLFF.

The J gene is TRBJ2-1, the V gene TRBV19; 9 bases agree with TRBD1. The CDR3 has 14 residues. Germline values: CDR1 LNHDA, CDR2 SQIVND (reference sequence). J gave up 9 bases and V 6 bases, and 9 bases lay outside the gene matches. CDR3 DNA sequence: TGTGCCAGTAGGACGGACAGGGGAGGAGGTGAGCAGTTCTTC. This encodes CASRTDRGGGEQFF.

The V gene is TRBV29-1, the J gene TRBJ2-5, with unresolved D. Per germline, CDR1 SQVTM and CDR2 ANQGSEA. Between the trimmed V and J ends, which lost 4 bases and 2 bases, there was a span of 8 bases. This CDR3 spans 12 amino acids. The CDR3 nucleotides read TGCAGCGTTGTGGGCCAGCAAGAGACCCAGTACTTC. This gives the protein CSVVGQQETQYF.